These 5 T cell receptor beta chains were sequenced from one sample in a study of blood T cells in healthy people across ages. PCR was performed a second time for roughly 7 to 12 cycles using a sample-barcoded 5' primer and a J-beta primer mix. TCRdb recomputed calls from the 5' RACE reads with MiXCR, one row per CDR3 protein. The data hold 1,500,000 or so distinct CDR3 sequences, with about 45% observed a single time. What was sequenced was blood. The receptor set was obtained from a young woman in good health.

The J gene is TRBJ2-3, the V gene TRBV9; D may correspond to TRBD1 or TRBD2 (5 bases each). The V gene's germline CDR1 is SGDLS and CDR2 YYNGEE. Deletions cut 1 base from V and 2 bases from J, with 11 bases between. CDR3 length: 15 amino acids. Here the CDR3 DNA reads TGTGCCAGCAGCGTATACGGGGCGTACACAGATACGCAGTATTTT. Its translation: CASSVYGAYTDTQYF.

This CDR3 reads CASSRATTGSPSNQPQHF. The CDR3 nucleotides read TGCGCCAGCAGCCGAGCTACGACAGGTTCCCCAAGCAATCAGCCCCAGCATTTT. The chain combines TRBV4-1 with TRBJ1-5, with D maybe TRBD1 (6 bases). The germline V gene has CDR1 MGHRA and CDR2 YSYEKL. This CDR3 is built from 18 residues. The V gene lost 4 bases and the J gene lost 1 base, with 20 bases spanning the gap.

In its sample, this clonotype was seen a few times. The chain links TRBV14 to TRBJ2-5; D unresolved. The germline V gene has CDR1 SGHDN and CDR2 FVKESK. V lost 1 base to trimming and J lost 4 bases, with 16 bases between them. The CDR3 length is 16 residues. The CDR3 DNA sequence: TGTGCCAGCAGCCAAGTGGTAGGAACCCTGGGAGAGACCCAGTACTTC. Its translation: CASSQVVGTLGETQYF.

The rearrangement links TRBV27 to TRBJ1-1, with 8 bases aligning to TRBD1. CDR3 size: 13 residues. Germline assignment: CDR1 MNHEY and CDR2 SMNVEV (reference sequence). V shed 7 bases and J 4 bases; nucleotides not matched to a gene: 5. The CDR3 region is CASNDRGGTEAFF. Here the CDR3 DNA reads TGTGCCAGCAACGACAGGGGTGGCACTGAAGCTTTCTTT.

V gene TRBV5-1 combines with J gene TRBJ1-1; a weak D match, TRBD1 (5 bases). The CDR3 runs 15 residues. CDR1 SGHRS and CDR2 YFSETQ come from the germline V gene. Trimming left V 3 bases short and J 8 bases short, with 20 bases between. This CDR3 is CASSSPGTGPTEAFF. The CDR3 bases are TGCGCCAGCAGCTCTCCCGGGACCGGCCCCACCGAAGCTTTCTTT.